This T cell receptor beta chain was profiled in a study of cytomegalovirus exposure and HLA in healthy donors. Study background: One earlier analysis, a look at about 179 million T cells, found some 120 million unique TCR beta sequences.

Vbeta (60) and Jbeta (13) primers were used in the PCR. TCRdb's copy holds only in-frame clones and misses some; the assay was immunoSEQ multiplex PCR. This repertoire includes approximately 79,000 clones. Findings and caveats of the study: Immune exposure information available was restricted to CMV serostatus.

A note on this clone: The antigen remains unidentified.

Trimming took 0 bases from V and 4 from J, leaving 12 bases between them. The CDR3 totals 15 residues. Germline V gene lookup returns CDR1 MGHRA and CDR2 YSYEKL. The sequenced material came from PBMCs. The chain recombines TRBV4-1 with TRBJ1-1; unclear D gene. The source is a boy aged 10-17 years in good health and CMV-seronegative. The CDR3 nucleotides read TGCGCCAGCAGCCAAGATTTGCCGGGGATCACTGAAGCTTTCTTT. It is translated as CASSQDLPGITEAFF.